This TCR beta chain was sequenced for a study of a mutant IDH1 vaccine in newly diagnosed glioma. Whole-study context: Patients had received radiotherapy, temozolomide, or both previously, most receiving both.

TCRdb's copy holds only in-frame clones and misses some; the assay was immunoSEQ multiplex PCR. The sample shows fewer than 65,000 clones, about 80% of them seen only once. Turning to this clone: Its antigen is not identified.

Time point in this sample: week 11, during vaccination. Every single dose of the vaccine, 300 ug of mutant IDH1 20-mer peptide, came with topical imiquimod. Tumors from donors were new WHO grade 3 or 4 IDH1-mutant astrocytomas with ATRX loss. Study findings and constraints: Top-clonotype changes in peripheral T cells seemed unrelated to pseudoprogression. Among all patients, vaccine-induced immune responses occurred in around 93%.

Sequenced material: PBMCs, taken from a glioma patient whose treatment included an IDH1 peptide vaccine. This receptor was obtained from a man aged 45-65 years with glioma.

DNA for the CDR3: TGCGCCAGCAGCCAAGATTTGGGGGAGGGAGAGTTCTTC. Amino acids: CASSQDLGEGEFF. This chain uses TRBV4-1 with TRBJ2-1; 7 positions agree with TRBD2. V trimming: 0 bases; J trimming: 14 bases; junction bases outside the gene matches: 7. Germline CDR1 is MGHRA and CDR2 is YSYEKL. This CDR3 region has 13 residues.